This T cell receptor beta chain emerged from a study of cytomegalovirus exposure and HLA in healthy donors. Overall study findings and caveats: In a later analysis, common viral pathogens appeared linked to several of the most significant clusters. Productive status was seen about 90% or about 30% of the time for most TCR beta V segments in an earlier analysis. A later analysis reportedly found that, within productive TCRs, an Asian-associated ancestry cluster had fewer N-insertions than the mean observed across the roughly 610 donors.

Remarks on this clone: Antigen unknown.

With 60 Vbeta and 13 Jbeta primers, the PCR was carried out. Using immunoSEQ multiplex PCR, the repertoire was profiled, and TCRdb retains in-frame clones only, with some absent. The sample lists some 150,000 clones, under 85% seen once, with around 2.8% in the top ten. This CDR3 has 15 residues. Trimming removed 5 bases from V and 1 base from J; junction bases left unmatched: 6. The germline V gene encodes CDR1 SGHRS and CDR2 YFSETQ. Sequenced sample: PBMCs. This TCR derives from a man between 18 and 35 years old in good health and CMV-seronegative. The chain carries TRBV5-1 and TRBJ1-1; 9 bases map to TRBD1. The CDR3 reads CASSFPGQGNTEAFF. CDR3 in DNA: TGCGCCAGCAGTTTCCCGGGACAGGGGAACACTGAAGCTTTCTTT. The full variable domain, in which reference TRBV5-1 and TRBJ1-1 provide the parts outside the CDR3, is KAGVTQTPRYLIKTRGQQVTLSCSPISGHRSVSWYQQTPGQGLQFLFEYFSETQRNKGNFPGRFSGRQFSNSRSEMNVSTLELGDSALYLCASSFPGQGNTEAFFGQGTRLTVV.